The T cell receptor beta chain under discussion was sequenced for a study of blood T cell repertoires in COVID-19. Study-wide background: COVID-19 samples, acute and convalescent, were from the United States, Italy and Spain. PBMCs, B-cell-depleted T cells, or T cells provided the cDNA or gDNA that made up the material.

Germline trimming cut 5 bases from V and 2 bases from J; bases unmatched to any gene: 0. Per the germline V gene, CDR1 is SGHTA and CDR2 is FQGNSA. The CDR3 is 12 amino acids. Authors' data handling: Amplification of reference gene primers was used by the study to estimate nucleated cell counts. The assay was immunoSEQ multiplex PCR, and TCRdb's table has in-frame clones only and misses some. That table supplies the V and J calls and clone size; D and trimming were determined from the DNA. The sample holds around 250,000 clones, 86% seen once. Sequenced material: peripheral blood. This rearrangement joins TRBV7-2 to TRBJ2-7; 7 nucleotides line up with TRBD1. This sequence originates from a man aged 25 to 45 who had recovered from COVID-19. The CDR3 loop is CASSGTAYEQYF. The CDR3 DNA sequence: TGTGCCAGCAGCGGGACAGCCTACGAGCAGTACTTC.